A single T cell receptor beta chain is shown here with its context. Noted time point: newly diagnosed GD, antithyroid drugs for less than 3 months. PBMCs were the source of the RNA used for TCR sequencing. This specimen belongs to a study of regulatory T cells in long-lasting Graves disease. To make TCR beta libraries, researchers used iRepertoire HTBI primers and Arm-PCR of CDR3 regions. TCRdb independently ran MiXCR on the multiplex PCR reads; one entry per CDR3 protein. The sample holds about 400,000 distinct CDR3 sequences; 15% to 19% are singletons and the top ten take about a fifth. CDR1 KGHDR and CDR2 SFDVKD come from the germline V gene. Between the trimmed V and J ends, which lost 5 bases and 0 bases, there was a span of 8 bases. The CDR3 is 14 amino acids.

This TCR derives from a female donor with Graves disease. The rearrangement links TRBV24-1 to TRBJ2-3; unclear D gene. Sequencing used peripheral blood mononuclear cells (PBMCs), obtained at new diagnosis, from a patient treated with antithyroid drugs. CDR3 protein: CATSAQKSTDTQYF. The DNA for the CDR3 is TGTGCCACCAGTGCCCAAAAAAGCACAGATACGCAGTATTTT.